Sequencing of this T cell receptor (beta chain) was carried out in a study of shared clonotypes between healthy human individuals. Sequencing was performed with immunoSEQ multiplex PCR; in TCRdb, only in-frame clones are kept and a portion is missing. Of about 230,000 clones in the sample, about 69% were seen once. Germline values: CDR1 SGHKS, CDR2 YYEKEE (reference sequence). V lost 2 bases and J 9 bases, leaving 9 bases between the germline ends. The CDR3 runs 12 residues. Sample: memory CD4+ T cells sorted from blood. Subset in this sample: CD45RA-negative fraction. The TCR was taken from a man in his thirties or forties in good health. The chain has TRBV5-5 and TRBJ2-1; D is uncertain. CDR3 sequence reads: CASSLRATEQFF. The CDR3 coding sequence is TGTGCCAGCAGCTTAAGAGCTACTGAGCAGTTCTTC.